The 8 T cell receptor beta chains reported below all come from one sample, sequenced in a study of human T cells and chemical hapten exposure. Sample time point: patch test 1, 2 weeks after DPC sensitization. As to treatment: therapeutic diphenylcyclopropenone sensitization with weekly scalp DPC. One entry per CDR3 protein results from TCRdb running MiXCR on the RACE reads. The sample has under 120,000 distinct CDR3 sequences, roughly 9.6% seen once. This specimen was whole blood, taken in connection with sensitization to the hapten diphenylcyclopropenone (DPC). The receptors come from a woman aged 40-49 years with alopecia areata. Some clones in this sample may be carry-over from other donors' samples.

The gene calls are TRBV2 and TRBJ2-1; D perhaps matches TRBD2 (5 bases). This CDR3 has 13 residues. Germline V gene sequence: CDR1 SNHLY, CDR2 FYNNEI. V lost 8 bases to trimming and J lost 3 bases, with 11 bases between them. CDR3 bases: TGTGCCAGCCTGGGAGACTTCTACAATGAGCAGTTCTTC. Its translation: CASLGDFYNEQFF.

Many counts were recorded for this clonotype. The V gene is TRBV11-2, the J gene TRBJ2-1; D call uncertain. Per the germline V gene, CDR1 is SGHAT and CDR2 is FQNNGV. Trimming took 5 bases from V and 4 from J, leaving 18 bases between them. CDR3 length: 16 residues. The CDR3 sequence is CASSLSQRGPYNEQFF. The CDR3 bases are TGTGCCAGCAGCCTTAGTCAGCGTGGGCCTTACAATGAGCAGTTCTTC. Based on the CDR3 plus reference TRBV11-2 and TRBJ2-1, the full variable domain is EAGVAQSPRYKIIEKRQSVAFWCNPISGHATLYWYQQILGQGPKLLIQFQNNGVVDDSQLPKDRFSAERLKGVDSTLKIQPAKLEDSAVYLCASSLSQRGPYNEQFFGPGTRLTVL.

This clonotype was counted at least ten times. The chain employs TRBV20-1 and TRBJ2-5; 10 bases are shared with TRBD2. Germline V gene lookup returns CDR1 DFQATT and CDR2 SNEGSKA (reference sequence). The CDR3 has 14 residues. J gave up 6 bases and V 5 bases, and 9 bases lay outside the gene matches. The chain's CDR3 is CSAPSGGVQQTQYF. DNA of the CDR3: TGCAGTGCTCCTAGCGGGGGAGTCCAGCAGACCCAGTACTTC.

This clonotype was detected a few times. This chain joins TRBV3-1 and TRBJ1-6; 8 nucleotides agree with TRBD1. This CDR3 comprises 20 residues. V trimming: 0 bases; J trimming: 7 bases; junction bases outside the gene matches: 17. Germline V lookup: CDR1 LGHDT, CDR2 YNNKEL (reference sequence). The CDR3 sequence: CASSQDFRTGFASGNSPLHF. CDR3 DNA sequence: TGTGCCAGCAGCCAAGATTTCAGGACAGGGTTTGCGTCTGGGAATTCACCCCTCCACTTT.

This clonotype was recorded at least ten times. V is TRBV12-3 or TRBV12-4 and J is TRBJ2-3; the D is unclear. The CDR3 sequence is 15 residues long. V lost 6 bases to trimming and J lost 4 bases, with 17 bases between them. The CDR3 DNA is TGTGCCAGCAGAGCACAAGGGTCTTCCGCAGATACGCAGTATTTT. Translation: CASRAQGSSADTQYF.

This clonotype turned up a few times. The V and J genes are TRBV5-1 and TRBJ2-1; the match to TRBD1 covers 11 bases. CDR1 and CDR2 (germline): SGHRS, YFSETQ. The CDR3 loop spans 15 amino acids. With V trimmed by 4 bases and J by 3 bases, 3 bases remained unmatched. Here the CDR3 DNA reads TGCGCCAGCAGCCCGGGGACAGGGGGCTACAATGAGCAGTTCTTC. Its translation: CASSPGTGGYNEQFF.

This clonotype appeared a few times. The chain recombines TRBV7-9 with TRBJ2-7; possibly TRBD2 for D (5 bases). This CDR3 spans 15 amino acids. The V and J ends lost 3 bases and 0 bases respectively, with 12 bases between them. Per the germline V gene, CDR1 is SEHNR and CDR2 is FQNEAQ (reference sequence). Written as DNA, the CDR3 is TGTGCCAGCAGCTTGATGGCGGCGGGCTCCTACGAGCAGTACTTC. This translates into CASSLMAAGSYEQYF.

This clonotype was seen at least ten times. The chain couples TRBV7-2 to TRBJ2-1; 8 bases agree with TRBD1. Per the germline V gene, CDR1 is SGHTA and CDR2 is FQGNSA. Trimming took 4 bases from V and 5 from J; bases not matched to a gene: 4. The CDR3 runs 14 residues. CDR3 in DNA: TGTGCCAGCAGCTCGGGACAGGCCGACAATGAGCAGTTCTTC. Its protein is CASSSGQADNEQFF.